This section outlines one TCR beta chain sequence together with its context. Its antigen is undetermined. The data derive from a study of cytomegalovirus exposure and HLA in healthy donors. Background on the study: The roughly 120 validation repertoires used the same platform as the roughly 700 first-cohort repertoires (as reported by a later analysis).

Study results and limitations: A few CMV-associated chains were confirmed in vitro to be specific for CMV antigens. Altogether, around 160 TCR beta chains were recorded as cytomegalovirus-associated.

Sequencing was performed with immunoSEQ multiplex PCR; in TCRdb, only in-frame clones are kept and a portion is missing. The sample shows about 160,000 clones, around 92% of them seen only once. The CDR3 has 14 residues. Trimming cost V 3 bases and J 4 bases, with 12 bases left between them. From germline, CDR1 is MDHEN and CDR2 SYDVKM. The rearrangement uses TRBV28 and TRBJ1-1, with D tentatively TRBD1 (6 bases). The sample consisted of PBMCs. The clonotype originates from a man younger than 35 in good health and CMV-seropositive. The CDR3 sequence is CASSFGGQGTEAFF. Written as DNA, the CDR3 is TGTGCCAGCAGTTTCGGGGGGCAAGGCACTGAAGCTTTCTTT.